These 11 T cell receptor beta chains were all obtained from the same sample, sequenced in a study of cytomegalovirus exposure and HLA in healthy donors. It was with 60 Vbeta and 13 Jbeta primers that the PCR ran. The assay was immunoSEQ multiplex PCR, and TCRdb's table has in-frame clones only and misses some. The table shows about 170,000 clones, with around 80% occurring only once. The material sequenced was PBMCs. All receptors derive from a woman in her forties or fifties in good health and CMV-seropositive.

This clone was seen a handful of times. This chain uses TRBV6-5 with TRBJ2-4; 9 bases match TRBD2. Germline CDR1 MNHEY, CDR2 SVGAGI. The V segment lost 2 bases and the J segment 15 bases; nucleotides outside the gene matches: 14. The CDR3 is made up of 15 amino acids. As DNA, the CDR3 is TGTGCCAGCAGTTACGACGCGGGGGGGGCCCCTCGATTGTACTTC. Translation gives CASSYDAGGAPRLYF.

The V and J genes are TRBV7-2 and TRBJ2-2; 8 nucleotides match TRBD2. CDR1 is SGHTA, CDR2 FQGNSA, per germline. The CDR3 covers 16 residues. The V gene end was trimmed by 6 bases and the J gene end by 0 bases; junction bases not matched to a gene: 6. CDR3 amino acids: CASRLAGGANTGELFF. The CDR3 coding sequence is TGTGCCAGCAGGTTGGCGGGGGGCGCGAACACCGGGGAGCTGTTTTTT.

The chain joins TRBV7-2 to TRBJ2-3; 7 bases match TRBD1. The CDR3 is 15 amino acids. Trimming removed 4 bases from V and 2 bases from J; junction bases left unmatched: 6. Germline V gene data show CDR1 as SGHTA and CDR2 as FQGNSA. The CDR3 protein is CASSSQTGITDTQYF. The DNA of the CDR3 is TGTGCCAGCAGCTCACAGACAGGGATCACAGATACGCAGTATTTT.

V is TRBV27 and J is TRBJ1-1; possible D gene TRBD1, 5 bases. CDR3 length: 13 amino acids. Germline assignment: CDR1 MNHEY and CDR2 SMNVEV (reference sequence). The ends were cut back, 6 bases at V and 1 base at J, with 9 bases in the middle. The CDR3 protein is CASRTTENTEAFF. The DNA of the CDR3 is TGTGCCAGCAGGACGACAGAGAACACTGAAGCTTTCTTT.

This chain uses TRBV27 with TRBJ1-3, with D unclear. Germline CDR1 is MNHEY and CDR2 is SMNVEV (reference sequence). CDR3 length: 14 amino acids. The V gene lost 5 bases and the J gene lost 1 base, with 9 bases spanning the gap. The CDR3 bases are TGTGCCAGCAGTACCCAGCGATCTGGAAACACCATATATTTT. Protein product: CASSTQRSGNTIYF.

The chain is built from TRBV11-2 and TRBJ2-1; no definite D call. The germline V and J ends were trimmed by 5 bases and 2 bases, with 16 bases remaining between them. Germline values: CDR1 SGHAT, CDR2 FQNNGV. The CDR3 runs 16 residues. The DNA of the CDR3 is TGTGCCAGCAGCCCCCGCGGCCCTTCAACCTACAATGAGCAGTTCTTC. Translating it yields CASSPRGPSTYNEQFF.

This clone has just one count. The chain links TRBV18 to TRBJ2-7; the match to TRBD1 covers 8 bases. CDR1 is KGHSH and CDR2 is LQKENI in the germline V gene. V lost 6 bases and J lost 3; bases outside the gene matches: 4. The length of the CDR3 is 13 residues. CDR3 sequence (DNA): TGTGCCAGCTCTGCCGGGACAGGCTACGAGCAGTACTTC. Translating gives CASSAGTGYEQYF.

The V gene is TRBV6-5, the J gene TRBJ1-2; TRBD1 aligns across 8 bases. Germline V gives CDR1 MNHEY, CDR2 SVGAGI. The V segment lost 0 bases and the J segment 5 bases; nucleotides outside the gene matches: 5. The CDR3 runs to 15 residues. CDR3 nucleotide sequence: TGTGCCAGCAGTTACTCCCCGGGACAGGTGTATGGCTACACCTTC. Protein: CASSYSPGQVYGYTF.

This chain connects TRBV28 to TRBJ1-2; 7 nucleotides match TRBD1. Germline CDR1 MDHEN, CDR2 SYDVKM. With 2 bases clipped from V and 12 bases from J, the junction kept 3 bases outside the gene matches. This CDR3 region has 11 residues. The CDR3 DNA is TGTGCCAGCAGTTTAAGGGGACAGAACACCTTC. Translation: CASSLRGQNTF.

In this sample, this clone turned up a few times. The chain carries TRBV14 and TRBJ2-7; 11 bases fit TRBD1. This CDR3 spans 16 amino acids. CDR1 and CDR2 (germline): SGHDN, FVKESK. With 4 bases clipped from V and 3 bases from J, the junction kept 8 bases outside the gene matches. For the CDR3, the DNA is TGTGCCAGCAGCCTGCGGGGCGGGACAGGGGGCTACGAGCAGTACTTC. Residues: CASSLRGGTGGYEQYF.

The rearrangement uses TRBV10-3 and TRBJ1-6; D is possibly TRBD1 (5 bases). This CDR3 comprises 14 residues. CDR1 and CDR2 (germline): ENHRY, SYGVKD. The V and J ends lost 4 bases and 10 bases respectively, with 14 bases between them. The CDR3 sequence: CAISVGRVGSPLHF. In nucleotides, the CDR3 is TGTGCCATCAGTGTTGGCAGGGTCGGATCACCCCTCCACTTT.